Sequencing of this T cell receptor (beta chain) was carried out in a study of blood T cell repertoires in COVID-19. About the study: PBMCs, B-cell-depleted T cells, or T cells provided the cDNA or gDNA that made up the material.

The germline V gene encodes CDR1 SQVTM and CDR2 ANQGSEA. This CDR3 spans 15 amino acids. V was trimmed by 4 bases and J by 7 bases, leaving 19 bases between them. Per the original methods: The authors estimated nucleated cell counts from reference gene primer amplification. Generated by immunoSEQ multiplex PCR, the TCRdb table keeps only in-frame clones and is missing some. D and trimming come from the DNA, and the V and J calls and clone size come from that table. The sample includes over 85,000 clones, roughly 88% of them seen just once. The rearrangement joins TRBV29-1 to TRBJ1-4; D is perhaps TRBD1 (6 bases). This receptor was obtained from a woman aged 70-85 years with acute or convalescent COVID-19. Sequenced sample: peripheral blood. The CDR3: CSVAKGQSEAEKLFF. The CDR3 DNA is TGCAGCGTTGCTAAAGGACAGTCAGAGGCTGAAAAACTGTTTTTT. Based on the CDR3 plus reference TRBV29-1 and TRBJ1-4, the full variable domain is SAVISQKPSRDICQRGTSLTIQCQVDSQVTMMFWYRQQPGQSLTLIATANQGSEATYESGFVIDKFPISRPNLTFSTLTVSNMSPEDSSIYLCSVAKGQSEAEKLFFGSGTQLSVL.